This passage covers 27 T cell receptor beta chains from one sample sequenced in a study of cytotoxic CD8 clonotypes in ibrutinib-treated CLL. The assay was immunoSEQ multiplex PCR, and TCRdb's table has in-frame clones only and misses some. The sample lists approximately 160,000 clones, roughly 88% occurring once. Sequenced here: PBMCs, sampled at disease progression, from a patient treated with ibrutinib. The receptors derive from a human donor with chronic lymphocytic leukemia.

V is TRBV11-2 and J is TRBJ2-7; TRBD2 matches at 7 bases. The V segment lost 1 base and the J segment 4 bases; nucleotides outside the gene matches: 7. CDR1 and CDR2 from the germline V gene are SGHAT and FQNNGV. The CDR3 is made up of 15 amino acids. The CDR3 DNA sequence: TGTGCCAGCAGCTTAGGACTAGCCACCGTTTACGAGCAGTACTTC. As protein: CASSLGLATVYEQYF.

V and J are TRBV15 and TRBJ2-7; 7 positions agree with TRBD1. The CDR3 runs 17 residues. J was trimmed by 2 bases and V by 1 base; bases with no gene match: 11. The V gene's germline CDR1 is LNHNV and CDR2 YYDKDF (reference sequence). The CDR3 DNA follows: TGTGCCACCAGCAGAGGGCATGGACAGGCCGGAACCTACGAGCAGTACTTC. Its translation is CATSRGHGQAGTYEQYF.

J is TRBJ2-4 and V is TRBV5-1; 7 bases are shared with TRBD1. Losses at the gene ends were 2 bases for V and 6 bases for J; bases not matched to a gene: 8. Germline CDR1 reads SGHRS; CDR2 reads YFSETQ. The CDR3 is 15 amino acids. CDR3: CASSFRQGGGNIQYF. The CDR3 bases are TGCGCCAGCAGCTTTAGACAGGGTGGTGGAAACATTCAGTACTTC.

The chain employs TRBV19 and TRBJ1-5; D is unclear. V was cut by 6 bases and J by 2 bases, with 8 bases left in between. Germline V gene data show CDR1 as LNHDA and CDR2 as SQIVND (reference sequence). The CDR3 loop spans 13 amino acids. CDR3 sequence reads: CASSDARNQPQHF. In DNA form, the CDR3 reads TGTGCCAGTAGCGACGCCCGCAATCAGCCCCAGCATTTT.

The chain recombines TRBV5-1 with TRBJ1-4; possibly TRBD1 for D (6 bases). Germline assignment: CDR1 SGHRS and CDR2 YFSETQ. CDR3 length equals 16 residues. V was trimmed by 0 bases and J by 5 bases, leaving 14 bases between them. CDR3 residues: CASSLAGGQLNEKLFF. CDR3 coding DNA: TGCGCCAGCAGCTTGGCCGGCGGACAGTTAAATGAAAAACTGTTTTTT.

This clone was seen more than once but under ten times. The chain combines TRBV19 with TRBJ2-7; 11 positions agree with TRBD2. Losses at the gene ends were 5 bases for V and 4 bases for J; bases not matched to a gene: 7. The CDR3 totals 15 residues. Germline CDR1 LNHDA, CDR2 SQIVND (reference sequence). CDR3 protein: CASSAIAGGPYEQYF. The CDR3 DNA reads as TGTGCCAGTAGTGCCATAGCGGGAGGGCCATACGAGCAGTACTTC.

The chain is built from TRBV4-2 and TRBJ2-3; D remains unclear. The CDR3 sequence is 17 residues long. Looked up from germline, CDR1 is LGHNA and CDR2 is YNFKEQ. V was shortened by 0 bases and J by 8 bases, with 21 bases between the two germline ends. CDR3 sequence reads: CASSQDSPRARLGTQYF. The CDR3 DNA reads TGTGCCAGCAGCCAAGATTCGCCCCGGGCAAGGCTCGGTACGCAGTATTTT.

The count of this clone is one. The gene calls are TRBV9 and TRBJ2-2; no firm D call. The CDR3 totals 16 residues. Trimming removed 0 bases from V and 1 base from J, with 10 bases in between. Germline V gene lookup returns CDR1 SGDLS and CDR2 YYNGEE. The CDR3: CASSVGGGVNTGELFF. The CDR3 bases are TGTGCCAGCAGCGTAGGTGGCGGAGTGAACACCGGGGAGCTGTTTTTT.

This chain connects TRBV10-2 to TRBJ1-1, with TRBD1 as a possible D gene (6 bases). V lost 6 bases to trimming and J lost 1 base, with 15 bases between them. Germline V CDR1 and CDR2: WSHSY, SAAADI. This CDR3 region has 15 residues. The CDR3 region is CASRGSGTSNTEAFF. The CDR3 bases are TGCGCCAGCAGGGGTTCAGGGACATCGAACACTGAAGCTTTCTTT.

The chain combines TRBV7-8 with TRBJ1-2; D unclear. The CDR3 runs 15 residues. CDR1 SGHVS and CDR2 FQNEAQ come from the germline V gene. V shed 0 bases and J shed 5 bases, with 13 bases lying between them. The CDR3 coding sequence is TGTGCCAGCAGCTTAGCGAGCCTCAGAGAGTATGGCTACACCTTC. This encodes CASSLASLREYGYTF.

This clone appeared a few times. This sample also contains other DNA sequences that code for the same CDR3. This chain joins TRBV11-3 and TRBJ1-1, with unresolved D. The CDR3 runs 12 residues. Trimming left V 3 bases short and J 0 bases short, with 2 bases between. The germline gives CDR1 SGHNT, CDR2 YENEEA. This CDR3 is CASSLMNTEAFF. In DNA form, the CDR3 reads TGTGCCAGCAGCTTGATGAACACTGAAGCTTTCTTT.

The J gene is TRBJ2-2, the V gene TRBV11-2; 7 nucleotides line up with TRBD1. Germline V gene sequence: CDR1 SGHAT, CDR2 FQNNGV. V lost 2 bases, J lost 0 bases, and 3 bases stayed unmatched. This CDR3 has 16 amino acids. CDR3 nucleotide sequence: TGTGCCAGCAGCTTACGGACAGGCCCGAACACCGGGGAGCTGTTTTTT. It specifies CASSLRTGPNTGELFF.

This CDR3 reads CASRTGLAVTGELFF. For the CDR3, the DNA is TGTGCCAGCAGAACTGGACTAGCGGTAACCGGGGAGCTGTTTTTT. This chain connects TRBV7-3 to TRBJ2-2, with 10 bases identical to TRBD2. Germline V gives CDR1 SGHTA, CDR2 FQGTGA. V gave up 6 bases and J gave up 5 bases; unmatched junction bases: 6. The CDR3 has 15 residues.

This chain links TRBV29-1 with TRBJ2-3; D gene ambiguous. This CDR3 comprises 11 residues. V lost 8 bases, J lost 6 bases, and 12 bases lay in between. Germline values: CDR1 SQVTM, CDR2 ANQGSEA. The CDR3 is CSPSLGDTQYF. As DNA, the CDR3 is TGCAGCCCAAGTTTGGGGGATACGCAGTATTTT.

DNA for the CDR3: TGCGCCAGCAGCTTTGGTGGGAGTCGGGACACAGATACGCAGTATTTT. As protein: CASSFGGSRDTDTQYF. V usage is TRBV5-1 and J usage is TRBJ2-3; D may be TRBD2 (5 bases). This CDR3 region has 16 residues. Trimming took 2 bases from V and 2 from J, leaving 15 bases between them. The germline CDR1 and CDR2 sequences are SGHRS and YFSETQ.

The CDR3 nucleotides read TGTGCCAGCAGCTTAGCTAGCGGAGGCACCGGGGAGCTGTTTTTT. This encodes CASSLASGGTGELFF. The J gene is TRBJ2-2, the V gene TRBV7-6; D is possibly TRBD2 (6 bases). The V gene's germline CDR1 is SGHVS and CDR2 FNYEAQ. V was cut by 0 bases and J by 4 bases, with 9 bases left in between. The CDR3 consists of 15 residues. The whole variable domain, filled in from reference TRBV7-6 and TRBJ2-2, reads GAGVSQSPRYKVTKRGQDVALRCDPISGHVSLYWYRQALGQGPEFLTYFNYEAQQDKSGLPNDRFSAERPEGSISTLTIQRTEQRDSAMYRCASSLASGGTGELFFGEGSRLTVL.

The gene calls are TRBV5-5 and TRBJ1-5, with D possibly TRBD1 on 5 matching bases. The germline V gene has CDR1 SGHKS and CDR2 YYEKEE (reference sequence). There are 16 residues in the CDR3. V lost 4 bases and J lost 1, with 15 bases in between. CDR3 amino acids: CASSNLGQGSNQPQHF. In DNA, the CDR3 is TGTGCCAGCAGCAATCTAGGGCAGGGCAGCAATCAGCCCCAGCATTTT.

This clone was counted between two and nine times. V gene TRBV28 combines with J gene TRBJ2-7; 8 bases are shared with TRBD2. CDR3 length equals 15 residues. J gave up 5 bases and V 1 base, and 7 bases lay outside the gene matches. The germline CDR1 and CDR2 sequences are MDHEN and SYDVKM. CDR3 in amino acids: CASSLYSSGRNEQYF. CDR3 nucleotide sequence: TGTGCCAGCAGTTTATATTCCAGCGGGAGAAACGAGCAGTACTTC.

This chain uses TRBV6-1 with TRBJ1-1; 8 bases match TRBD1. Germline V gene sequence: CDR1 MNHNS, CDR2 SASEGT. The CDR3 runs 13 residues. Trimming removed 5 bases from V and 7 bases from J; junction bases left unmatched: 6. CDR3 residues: CASSPDRGLEAFF. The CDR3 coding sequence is TGTGCCAGCAGTCCCGACAGGGGCCTTGAAGCTTTCTTT.

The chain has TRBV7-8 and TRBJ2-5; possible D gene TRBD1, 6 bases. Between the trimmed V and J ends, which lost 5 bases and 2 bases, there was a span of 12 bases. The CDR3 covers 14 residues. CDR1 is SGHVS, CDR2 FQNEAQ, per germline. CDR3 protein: CASSPWTEQETQYF. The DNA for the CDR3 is TGTGCCAGCAGCCCGTGGACAGAACAAGAGACCCAGTACTTC.

CDR3 region: CATSSPGAAGELFF. The CDR3 DNA is TGTGCCACCAGCAGCCCCGGGGCTGCCGGGGAGCTGTTTTTT. The chain joins TRBV15 to TRBJ2-2; TRBD1 or TRBD2 may be the D gene (5 bases each). The V gene lost 3 bases and the J gene lost 6 bases, with 11 bases spanning the gap. Germline lookup yields CDR1 LNHNV and CDR2 YYDKDF (reference sequence). This CDR3 is 14 amino acids long.

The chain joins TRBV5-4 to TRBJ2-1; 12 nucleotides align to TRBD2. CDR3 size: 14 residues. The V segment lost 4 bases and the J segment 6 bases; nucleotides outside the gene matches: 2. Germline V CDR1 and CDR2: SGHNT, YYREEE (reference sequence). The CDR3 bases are TGTGCCAGCAGCCTGACTAGCGGGAGCAATGAGCAGTTCTTC. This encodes CASSLTSGSNEQFF.

CDR3 nucleotides: TGTGCCAGCAGTGTCACGCGGGGGCCGGCCTATGGCTACACCTTC. It yields the protein CASSVTRGPAYGYTF. This chain joins TRBV2 and TRBJ1-2, with D possibly matching TRBD1 (6 bases). Germline V gene sequence: CDR1 SNHLY, CDR2 FYNNEI. The CDR3 is made up of 15 amino acids. Trimming took off 4 bases at V and 4 bases at J, with 16 bases between the two ends.

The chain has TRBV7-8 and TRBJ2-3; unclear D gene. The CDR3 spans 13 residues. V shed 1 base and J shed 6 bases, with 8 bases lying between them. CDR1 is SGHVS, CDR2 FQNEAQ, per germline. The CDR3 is CASSLELSDTQYF. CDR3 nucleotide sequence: TGTGCCAGCAGCTTAGAACTTAGTGATACGCAGTATTTT.

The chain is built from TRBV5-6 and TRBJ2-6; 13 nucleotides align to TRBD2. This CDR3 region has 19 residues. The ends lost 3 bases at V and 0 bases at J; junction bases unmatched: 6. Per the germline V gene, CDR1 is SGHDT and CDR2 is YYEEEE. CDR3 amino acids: CASSSGLAGPSSGANVLTF. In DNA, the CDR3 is TGTGCCAGCAGCTCGGGACTAGCGGGACCCAGCTCTGGGGCCAACGTCCTGACTTTC.

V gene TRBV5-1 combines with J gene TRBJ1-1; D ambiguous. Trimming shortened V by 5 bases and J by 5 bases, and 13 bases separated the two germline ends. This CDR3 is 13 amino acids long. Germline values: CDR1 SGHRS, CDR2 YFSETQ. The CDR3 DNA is TGCGCCAGCAGACCGCGGGGTTCGACTGAAGCTTTCTTT. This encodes CASRPRGSTEAFF.

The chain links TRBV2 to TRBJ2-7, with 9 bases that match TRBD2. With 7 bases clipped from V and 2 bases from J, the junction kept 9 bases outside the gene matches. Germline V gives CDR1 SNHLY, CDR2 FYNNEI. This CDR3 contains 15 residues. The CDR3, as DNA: TGTGCCAGCACCCCTCGCGCGGGAGGGCCCTACGAGCAGTACTTC. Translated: CASTPRAGGPYEQYF. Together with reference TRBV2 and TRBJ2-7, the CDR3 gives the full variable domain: EPEVTQTPSHQVTQMGQEVILRCVPISNHLYFYWYRQILGQKVEFLVSFYNNEISEKSEIFDDQFSVERPDGSNFTLKIRSTKLEDSAMYFCASTPRAGGPYEQYFGPGTRLTVT.